Described below is a single TCR beta chain sequence and its context. What it recognizes is unknown. Primers included in the PCR were 60 Vbeta and 13 Jbeta primers. TCRdb keeps only in-frame clones here, not all; method: immunoSEQ multiplex PCR. This sample has 75,000 to 90,000 clones; more than 50% occur once, and the top ten carry 15%. The data derive from a study of cytomegalovirus exposure and HLA in healthy donors. The germline CDR1 and CDR2 sequences are LGHNA and YSLEER. CDR3 length: 14 residues. V was clipped by 5 bases and J by 5 bases, with 13 bases between them. Study-wide results and limits: Some V segments, TRBV6-2 and TRBV6-3 among them, were indistinguishable and were therefore excluded.

This TCR came from a woman in her 40s in good health and CMV-seropositive. The sequenced material came from PBMCs. This chain links TRBV4-3 with TRBJ2-1; possible D gene TRBD2, 6 bases. For the CDR3, the DNA is TGCGCCAGCAGCTGGGACTCTATGAACAATGAGCAGTTCTTC. Translating it yields CASSWDSMNNEQFF.